Listed below are T cell receptor beta chains from one sample, sequenced in a study of T cells in Graves' hyperthyroidism and ophthalmopathy. TCRdb re-called the multiplex PCR reads with MiXCR, one entry per CDR3 protein. Here the sample spans about 400,000 distinct CDR3 sequences, more than 13% being singletons. Sequencing was done on a sample of blood. The receptors stem from a woman aged 25 to 39 with Graves' hyperthyroidism. CDR3s include the opening cysteine and the closing phenylalanine or tryptophan. A D gene is named only where the DNA matches it firmly.

v_call cdr3_length d_call cdr3_aa
TRBV5-1 14 - CASSLAGQNYGYTF
TRBV4-1 14 - CASSQAGERYEQYF
TRBV7-9 16 TRBD1 CASSHPLDRGGEKLFF
TRBV20-1 13 - CALAGRHSYEQYF
TRBV24-1 15 TRBD2 CATSDALGTRGKQFF
TRBV7-9 16 TRBD2 CASSLLLAPRPDTQYF
TRBV28 15 - CASSLEGGKGTEAFF
TRBV24-1 16 TRBD2 CATSDSRTAGGYEQYF
TRBV19 15 - CATSVGAVRNQPQHF
TRBV10-2 15 - CASSELSLNTGELFF
TRBV2 12 - CASHDSTDTQYF
TRBV19 16 TRBD1 CASSKLWTGQSYGYTF
TRBV2 11 - CASSAVNEQFF
TRBV28 14 - CASSISTNQETQYF
TRBV18 13 - CASSEGTTDTQYF
TRBV10-3 14 - CAIRGDSVNNEQFF
TRBV6-6 15 - CASSYSSGLSETQYF
TRBV19 19 TRBD2 CASSIVAGLAGGPQNEQFF
TRBV7-2 12 - CASSFNGQPQHF
TRBV18 15 TRBD1 CASSPQGQVVDTQYF
TRBV7-8 15 TRBD2 CASSPLAGGVNEQFF
TRBV4-1 13 - CASSLPGAEEQFF
TRBV27 17 TRBD1 CASSSSAQGRYNSPLHF